Presented here are 2 T cell receptor beta chains from one specimen sequenced in a study of PD-L1 blockade in urothelial cancer. The time point is: peripheral blood 6 weeks after treatment start. Generated by immunoSEQ multiplex PCR, the TCRdb table keeps only in-frame clones and is missing some. This repertoire shows some 120,000 clones, more than 85% found once; its top ten account for around 4%. Here the sequenced sample was PBMCs, taken around atezolizumab (anti-PD-L1) treatment. The receptors derive from a man between 60 and 75 years old with urothelial cancer.

The chain uses TRBV5-4 and TRBJ1-4, with TRBD1 identical over 10 bases. CDR3 length: 15 residues. The ends lost 3 bases at V and 7 bases at J; junction bases unmatched: 6. Germline V lookup: CDR1 SGHNT, CDR2 YYREEE (reference sequence). CDR3 residues: CASSSTGGESEKLFF. CDR3 DNA: TGTGCCAGCAGCTCGACAGGGGGCGAGAGTGAAAAACTGTTTTTT. Full variable domain (outside the CDR3, taken from reference TRBV5-4 and TRBJ1-4): ETGVTQSPTHLIKTRGQQVTLRCSSQSGHNTVSWYQQALGQGPQFIFQYYREEENGRGNFPPRFSGLQFPNYSSELNVNALELDDSALYLCASSSTGGESEKLFFGSGTQLSVL.

The V and J genes are TRBV27 and TRBJ1-5; the D gene is possibly TRBD1 (5 bases). Germline CDR1 MNHEY, CDR2 SMNVEV (reference sequence). The CDR3 runs 12 residues. Trimming removed 5 bases at V and 16 bases at J, with 18 bases between. CDR3 nucleotides: TGTGCCAGCAGTCAGCCCTCAGGGTTGGTTCATTTT. Its protein is CASSQPSGLVHF.